Given below is one T cell receptor (beta chain) in context. The CDR3 spans 20 residues. J was trimmed by 9 bases and V by 6 bases; bases with no gene match: 22. CDR1 MNHEY and CDR2 SMNVEV come from the germline V gene (reference sequence). This sample was included in a study of T cells after yellow fever vaccination. UMIs and a universal primer site were added when TCR cDNA was made by 5'RACE template switching. TCRdb ran MiXCR on the 5' RACE reads and lists one entry per CDR3 protein. The sample has roughly 250,000 distinct CDR3 sequences; 10% to 15% are singletons. This rearrangement joins TRBV27 to TRBJ2-1; 14 positions agree with TRBD2. Sample: CD4+ T cells sorted from PBMCs, taken 45 days after the yellow fever booster vaccination. This sequence was found in a young man who received the YFV17D yellow fever vaccine. CDR3 protein: CASRQGLAGVGRVWRGEQFF. The CDR3 DNA follows: TGTGCCAGCAGACAGGGACTAGCGGGAGTCGGGCGGGTCTGGCGGGGTGAGCAGTTCTTC.